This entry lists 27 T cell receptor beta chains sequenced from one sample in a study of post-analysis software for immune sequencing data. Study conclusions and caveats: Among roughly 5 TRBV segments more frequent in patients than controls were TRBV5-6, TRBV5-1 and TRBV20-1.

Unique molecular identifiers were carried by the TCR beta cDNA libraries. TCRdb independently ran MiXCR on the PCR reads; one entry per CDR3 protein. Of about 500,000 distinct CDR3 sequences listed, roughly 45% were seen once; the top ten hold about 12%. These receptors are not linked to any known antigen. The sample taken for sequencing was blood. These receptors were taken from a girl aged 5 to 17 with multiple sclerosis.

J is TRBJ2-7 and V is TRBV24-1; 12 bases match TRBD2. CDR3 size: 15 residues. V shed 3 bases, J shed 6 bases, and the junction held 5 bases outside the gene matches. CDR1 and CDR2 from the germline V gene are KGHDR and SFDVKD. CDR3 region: CATSDPQGLAGEQYF. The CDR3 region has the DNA TGTGCCACCAGTGATCCACAGGGACTAGCGGGCGAGCAGTACTTC.

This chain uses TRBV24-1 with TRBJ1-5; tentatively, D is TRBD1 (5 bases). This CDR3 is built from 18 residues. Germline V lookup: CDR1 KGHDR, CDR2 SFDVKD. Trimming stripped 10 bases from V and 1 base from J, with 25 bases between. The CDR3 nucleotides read TGTGCCACAGTCTCAGGGTCCCGACACGCCGGAAGCAATCAGCCCCAGCATTTT. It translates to CATVSGSRHAGSNQPQHF.

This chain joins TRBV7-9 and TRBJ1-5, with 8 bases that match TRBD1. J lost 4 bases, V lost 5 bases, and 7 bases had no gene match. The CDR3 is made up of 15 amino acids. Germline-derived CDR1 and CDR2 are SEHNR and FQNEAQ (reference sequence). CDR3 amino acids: CASSPGGSTNQPQHF. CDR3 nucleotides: TGTGCCAGCAGCCCAGGGGGCTCTACAAATCAGCCCCAGCATTTT.

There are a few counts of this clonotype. This CDR3 is CASSLGTDGVGGYTF. DNA of the CDR3: TGTGCCAGCAGTTTAGGGACTGACGGCGTGGGTGGCTACACCTTC. This chain links TRBV27 with TRBJ1-2; D perhaps matches TRBD1 (5 bases). The CDR3 is 15 amino acids. Germline V gene sequence: CDR1 MNHEY, CDR2 SMNVEV (reference sequence). Trimming removed 2 bases at V and 7 bases at J, with 17 bases between.

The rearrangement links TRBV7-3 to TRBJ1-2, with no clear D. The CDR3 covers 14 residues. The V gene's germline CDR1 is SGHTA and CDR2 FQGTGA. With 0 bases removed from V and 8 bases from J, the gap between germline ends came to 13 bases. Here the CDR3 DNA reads TGTGCCAGCAGCTTAACCCCCCCGGCGGGGGGCTACACCTTC. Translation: CASSLTPPAGGYTF.

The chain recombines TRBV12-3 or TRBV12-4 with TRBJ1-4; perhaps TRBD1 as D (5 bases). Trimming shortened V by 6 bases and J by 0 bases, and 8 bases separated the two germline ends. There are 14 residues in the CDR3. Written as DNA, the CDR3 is TGTGCCAGCAGGACAGACACAACTAATGAAAAACTGTTTTTT. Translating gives CASRTDTTNEKLFF.

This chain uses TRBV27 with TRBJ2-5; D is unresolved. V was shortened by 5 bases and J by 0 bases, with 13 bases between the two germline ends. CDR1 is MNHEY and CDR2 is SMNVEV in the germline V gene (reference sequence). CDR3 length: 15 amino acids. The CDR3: CASSPRTVNQETQYF. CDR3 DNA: TGTGCCAGCAGTCCACGAACAGTAAACCAAGAGACCCAGTACTTC.

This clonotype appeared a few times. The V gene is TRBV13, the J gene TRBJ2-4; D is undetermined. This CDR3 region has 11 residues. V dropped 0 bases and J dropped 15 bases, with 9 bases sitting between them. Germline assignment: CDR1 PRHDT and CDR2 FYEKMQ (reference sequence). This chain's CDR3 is CASSLGIVRYF. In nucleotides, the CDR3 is TGTGCCAGCAGCTTAGGAATCGTCAGGTACTTC.

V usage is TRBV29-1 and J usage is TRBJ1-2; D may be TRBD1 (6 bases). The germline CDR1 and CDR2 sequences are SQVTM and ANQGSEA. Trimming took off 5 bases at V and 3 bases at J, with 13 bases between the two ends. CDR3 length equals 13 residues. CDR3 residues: CSVPGAGDYGYTF. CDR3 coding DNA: TGCAGCGTTCCAGGGGCCGGTGACTATGGCTACACCTTC.

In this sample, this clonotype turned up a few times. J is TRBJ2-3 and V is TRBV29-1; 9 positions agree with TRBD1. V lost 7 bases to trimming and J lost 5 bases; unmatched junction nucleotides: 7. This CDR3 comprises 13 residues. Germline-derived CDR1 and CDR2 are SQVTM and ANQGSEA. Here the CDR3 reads CSGRDRVGDTQYF. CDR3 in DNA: TGCAGCGGTAGGGACAGGGTGGGAGATACGCAGTATTTT.

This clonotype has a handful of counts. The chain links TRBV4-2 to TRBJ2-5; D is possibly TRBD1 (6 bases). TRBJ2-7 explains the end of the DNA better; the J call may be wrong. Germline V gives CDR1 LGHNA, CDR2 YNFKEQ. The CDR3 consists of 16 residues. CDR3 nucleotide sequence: TGTGCCAGCAGCCAAGATCATGGCAGGGGACAATACGAGCAGTACTTC. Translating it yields CASSQDHGRGQYEQYF.

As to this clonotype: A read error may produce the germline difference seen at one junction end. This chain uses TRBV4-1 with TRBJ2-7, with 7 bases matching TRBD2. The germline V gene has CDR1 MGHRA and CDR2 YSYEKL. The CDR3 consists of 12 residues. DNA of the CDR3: TGCGCCAGCAGCCCGGGGGACTACGGGCAGTACTTC. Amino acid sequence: CASSPGDYGQYF.

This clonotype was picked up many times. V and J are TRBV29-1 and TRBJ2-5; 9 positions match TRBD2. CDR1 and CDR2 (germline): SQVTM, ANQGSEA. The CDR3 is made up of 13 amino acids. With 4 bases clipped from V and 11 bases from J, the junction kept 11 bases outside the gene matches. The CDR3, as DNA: TGCAGCGTTGCGACTAGCGGAGAGGGGGAGCAGTACTTC. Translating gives CSVATSGEGEQYF.

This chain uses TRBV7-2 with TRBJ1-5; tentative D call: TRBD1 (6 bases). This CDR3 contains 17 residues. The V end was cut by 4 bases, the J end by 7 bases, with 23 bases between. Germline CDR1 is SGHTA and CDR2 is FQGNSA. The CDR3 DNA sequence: TGTGCCAGCAGCTCACGACCGAACGGGGGCGGGAGGCAGCCCCAGCATTTT. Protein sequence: CASSSRPNGGGRQPQHF.

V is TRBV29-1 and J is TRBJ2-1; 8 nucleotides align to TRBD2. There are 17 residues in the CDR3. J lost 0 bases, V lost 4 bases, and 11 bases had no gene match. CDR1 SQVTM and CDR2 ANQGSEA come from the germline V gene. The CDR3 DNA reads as TGCAGCGTTGGGACTAGCAGTCGGACTAGCTCCTACAATGAGCAGTTCTTC. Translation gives CSVGTSSRTSSYNEQFF.

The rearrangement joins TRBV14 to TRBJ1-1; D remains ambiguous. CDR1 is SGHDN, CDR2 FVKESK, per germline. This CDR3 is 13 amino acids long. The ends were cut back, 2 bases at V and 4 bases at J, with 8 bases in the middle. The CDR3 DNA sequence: TGTGCCAGCAGCCAAATAAGAGCCACTGAAGCTTTCTTT. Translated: CASSQIRATEAFF.

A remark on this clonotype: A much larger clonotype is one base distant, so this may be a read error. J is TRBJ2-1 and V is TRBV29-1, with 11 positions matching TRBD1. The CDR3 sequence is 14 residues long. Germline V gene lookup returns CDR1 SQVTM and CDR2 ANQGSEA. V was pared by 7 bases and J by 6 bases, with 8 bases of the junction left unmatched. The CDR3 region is CSGEGQGVGNEQFF. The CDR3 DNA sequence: TGCAGCGGCGAGGGACAGGGGGTGGGCAATGAGCAGTTCTTC.

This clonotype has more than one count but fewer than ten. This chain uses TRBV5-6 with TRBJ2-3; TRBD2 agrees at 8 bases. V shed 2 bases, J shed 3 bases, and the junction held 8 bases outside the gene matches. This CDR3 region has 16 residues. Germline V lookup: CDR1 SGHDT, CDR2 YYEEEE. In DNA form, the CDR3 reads TGTGCCAGCAGCTTCCCGGCAGCGGGGGTGACAGATACGCAGTATTTT. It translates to CASSFPAAGVTDTQYF.

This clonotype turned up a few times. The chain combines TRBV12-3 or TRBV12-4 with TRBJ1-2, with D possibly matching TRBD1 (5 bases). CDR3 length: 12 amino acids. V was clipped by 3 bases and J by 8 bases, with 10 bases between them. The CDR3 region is CASSLPGEGYTF. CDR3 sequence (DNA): TGTGCCAGCAGTTTGCCGGGGGAAGGCTACACCTTC.

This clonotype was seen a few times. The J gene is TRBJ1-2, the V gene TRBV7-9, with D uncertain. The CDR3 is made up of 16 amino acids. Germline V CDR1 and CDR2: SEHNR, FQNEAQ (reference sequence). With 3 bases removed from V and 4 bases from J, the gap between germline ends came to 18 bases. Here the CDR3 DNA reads TGTGCCAGCAGCTTGTCGGCCCGGCAGAACGTCTATGGCTACACCTTC. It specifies CASSLSARQNVYGYTF. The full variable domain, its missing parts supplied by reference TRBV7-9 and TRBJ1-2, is DTGVSQNPRHKITKRGQNVTFRCDPISEHNRLYWYRQTLGQGPEFLTYFQNEAQLEKSRLLSDRFSAERPKGSFSTLEIQRTEQGDSAMYLCASSLSARQNVYGYTFGSGTRLTVV.

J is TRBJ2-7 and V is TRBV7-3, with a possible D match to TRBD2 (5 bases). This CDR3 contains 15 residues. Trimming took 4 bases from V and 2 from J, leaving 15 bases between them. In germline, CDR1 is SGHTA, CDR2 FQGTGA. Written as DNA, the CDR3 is TGTGCCAGCAGCTCTCGGCCAGCGGACCCCTACGAGCAGTACTTC. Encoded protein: CASSSRPADPYEQYF.

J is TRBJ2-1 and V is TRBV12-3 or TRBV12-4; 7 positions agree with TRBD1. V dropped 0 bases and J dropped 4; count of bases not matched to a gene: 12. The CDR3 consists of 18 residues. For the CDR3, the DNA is TGTGCCAGCAGTTTAGCGACCACTGACAGGGAGTCGTACAATGAGCAGTTCTTC. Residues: CASSLATTDRESYNEQFF.

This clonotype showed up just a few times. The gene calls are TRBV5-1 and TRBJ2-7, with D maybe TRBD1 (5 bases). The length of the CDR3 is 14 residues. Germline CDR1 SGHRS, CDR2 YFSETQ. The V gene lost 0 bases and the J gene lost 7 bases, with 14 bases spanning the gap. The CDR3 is CASSLVGAEGEQYF. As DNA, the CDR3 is TGCGCCAGCAGCTTGGTAGGGGCGGAAGGGGAGCAGTACTTC.

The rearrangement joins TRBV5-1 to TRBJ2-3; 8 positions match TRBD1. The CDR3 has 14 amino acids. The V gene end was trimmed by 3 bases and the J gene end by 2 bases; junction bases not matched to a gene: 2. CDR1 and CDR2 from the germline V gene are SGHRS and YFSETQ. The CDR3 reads CASSWDRFTDTQYF. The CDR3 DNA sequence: TGCGCCAGCAGCTGGGACAGGTTCACAGATACGCAGTATTTT.

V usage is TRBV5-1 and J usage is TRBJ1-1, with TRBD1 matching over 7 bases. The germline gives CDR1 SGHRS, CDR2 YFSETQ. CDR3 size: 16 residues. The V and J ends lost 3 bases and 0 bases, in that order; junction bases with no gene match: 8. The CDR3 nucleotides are TGCGCCAGCAGCTCTAAGGGGGCCACGTTGAACACTGAAGCTTTCTTT. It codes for CASSSKGATLNTEAFF.

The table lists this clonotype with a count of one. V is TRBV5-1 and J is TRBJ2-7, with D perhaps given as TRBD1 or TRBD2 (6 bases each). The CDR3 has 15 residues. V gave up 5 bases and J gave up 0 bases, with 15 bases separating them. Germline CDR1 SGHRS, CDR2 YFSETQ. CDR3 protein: CASRGGGGSSYEQYF. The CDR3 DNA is TGCGCCAGCAGGGGGGGCGGAGGGAGCTCCTACGAGCAGTACTTC.

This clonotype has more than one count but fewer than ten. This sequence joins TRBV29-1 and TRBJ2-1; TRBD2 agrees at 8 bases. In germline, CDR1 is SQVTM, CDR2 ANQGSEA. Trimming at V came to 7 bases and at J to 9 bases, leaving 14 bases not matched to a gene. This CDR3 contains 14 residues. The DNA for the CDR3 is TGCAGCGCCCTACTAGCGGACCTAGGCGGTGAGCAGTTCTTC. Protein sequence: CSALLADLGGEQFF.